This T cell receptor beta chain appears in the sequencing data of a study of control samples from healthy donors and cancer patients (dated by TCRdb to the early 2020s). A few counts support this clone. Its antigen is not yet known. Base qualities are not provided; no much larger clone lies one nucleotide away. The CDR3 numbers 15 residues from cysteine through phenylalanine. CDR3 DNA only is kept here, 45 bases in frame from base 1. The germline V gene (reference sequence) sets CDR1 to SEHNR and CDR2 to FQNEAQ. The germline ends are 13 bases apart after V is trimmed by 5 bases and J by 5 bases. Library generation was performed with the immunoSEQ multiplex PCR assay. In its TCRdb copy, this immuneACCESS table keeps in-frame sequences only and misses some clones. Where compared with another copy, unresolved V genes explain less than half of these, and the others have no known cause. This sample has about 60,000 clones in its table, and 90% to 97% of those were observed once. 0.85% to 1.4% of the sample is taken by the ten largest.

The chain couples TRBV7-9 to TRBJ1-6; TRBD1 is a possible D gene, resting on 6 matching bases. This TCR was recovered from a woman younger than 35 in good health. The sample was blood. The CDR3 reads CASSPGQTDNSPLHF. In nucleotide form, the sequence is TGTGCCAGCAGCCCCGGACAGACGGATAATTCACCCCTCCACTTT.